This TCR beta chain was documented in a study of radiotherapy plus CTLA-4 blockade in lung cancer. Points from the study as a whole: Expansion of tumor-derived TCR clones was observed in blood after radiotherapy plus ipilimumab.

On this clone itself: Its specificity is unknown.

Sequenced by immunoSEQ multiplex PCR; TCRdb stores in-frame clones only, minus some. Of roughly 75,000 clones listed, around 76% are singletons. Germline-derived CDR1 and CDR2 are LNHNV and YYDKDF (reference sequence). The CDR3 contains 17 residues. Trimming took 5 bases from V and 2 from J, leaving 21 bases between them. The chain joins TRBV15 to TRBJ2-5; a possible D gene is TRBD2 (6 bases). The sequence was obtained from a human donor with non-small cell lung cancer whose response to radiotherapy plus ipilimumab could not be evaluated. Some clones in this sample may be carry-over from other donors' samples. The source material was peripheral blood, sampled from a patient treated with radiotherapy plus ipilimumab. This chain's CDR3 is CATSRMRRSGDQETQYF. Here the CDR3 DNA reads TGTGCCACCAGCCGAATGAGAAGATCGGGGGATCAAGAGACCCAGTACTTC.